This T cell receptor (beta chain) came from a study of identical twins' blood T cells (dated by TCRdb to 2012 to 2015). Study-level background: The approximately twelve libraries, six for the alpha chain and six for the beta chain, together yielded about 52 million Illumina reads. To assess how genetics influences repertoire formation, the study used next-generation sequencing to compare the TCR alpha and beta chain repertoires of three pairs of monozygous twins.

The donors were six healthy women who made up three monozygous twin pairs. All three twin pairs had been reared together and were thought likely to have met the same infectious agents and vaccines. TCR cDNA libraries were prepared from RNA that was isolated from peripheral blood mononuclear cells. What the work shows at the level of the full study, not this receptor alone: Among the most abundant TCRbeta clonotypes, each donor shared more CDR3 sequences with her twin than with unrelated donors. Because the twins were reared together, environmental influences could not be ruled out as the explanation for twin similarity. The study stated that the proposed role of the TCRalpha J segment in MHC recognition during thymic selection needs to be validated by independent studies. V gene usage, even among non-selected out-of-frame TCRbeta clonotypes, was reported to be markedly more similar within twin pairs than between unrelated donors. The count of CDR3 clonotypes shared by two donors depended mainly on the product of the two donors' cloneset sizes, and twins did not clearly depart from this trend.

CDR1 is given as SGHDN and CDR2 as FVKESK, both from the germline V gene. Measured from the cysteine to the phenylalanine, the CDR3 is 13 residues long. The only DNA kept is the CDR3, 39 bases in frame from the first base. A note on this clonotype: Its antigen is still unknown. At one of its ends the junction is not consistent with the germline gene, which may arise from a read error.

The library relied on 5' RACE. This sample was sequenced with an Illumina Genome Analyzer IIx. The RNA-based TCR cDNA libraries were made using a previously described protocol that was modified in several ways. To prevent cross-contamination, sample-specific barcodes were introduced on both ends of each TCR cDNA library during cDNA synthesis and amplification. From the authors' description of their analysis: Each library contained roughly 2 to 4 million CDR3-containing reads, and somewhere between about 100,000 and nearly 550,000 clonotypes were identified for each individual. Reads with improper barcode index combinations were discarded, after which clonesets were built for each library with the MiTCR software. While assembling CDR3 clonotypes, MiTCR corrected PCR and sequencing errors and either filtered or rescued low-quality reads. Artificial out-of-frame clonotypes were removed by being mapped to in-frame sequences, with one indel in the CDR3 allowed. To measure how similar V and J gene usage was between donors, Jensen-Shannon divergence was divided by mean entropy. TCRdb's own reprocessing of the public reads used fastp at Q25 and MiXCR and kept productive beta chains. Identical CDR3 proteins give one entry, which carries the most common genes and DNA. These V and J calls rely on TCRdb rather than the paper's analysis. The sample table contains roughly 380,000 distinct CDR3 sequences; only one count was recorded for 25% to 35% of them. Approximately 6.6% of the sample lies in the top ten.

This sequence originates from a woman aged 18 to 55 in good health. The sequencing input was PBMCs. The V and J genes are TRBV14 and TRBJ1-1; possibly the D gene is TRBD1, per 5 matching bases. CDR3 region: CAISQEPGGEAFF. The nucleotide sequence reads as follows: TGTGCCATCAGCCAAGAACCCGGGGGTGAAGCTTTCTTT.